A selection of T cell receptor beta chains follows, all from one sample in a study of T cells in Graves' hyperthyroidism and ophthalmopathy. In TCRdb, the multiplex PCR reads were re-called with MiXCR into one record per CDR3 protein. The sample yields about 420,000 distinct CDR3 sequences, roughly 13% seen once. Sample: blood. These receptors were collected from a woman aged 18-29 years with Graves' hyperthyroidism. Both conserved end residues are part of each CDR3.

>TRBV28|TRBJ1-1
CASSLSGTSTEAFF
>TRBV6-1|TRBJ1-5
CASSEAGSNQPQHF
>TRBV7-2|TRBJ1-2
CASSLSHTNYGYTF
>TRBV5-8|TRBJ2-3
CASSYTPLASTDTQYF
>TRBV15|TRBJ1-2
CATSRDDAGVGYGYTF
>TRBV20-1|TRBJ1-5
CSVSRETGQPQHF
>TRBV19|TRBJ1-1
CASSKGRGRGNTEAFF
>TRBV12-3/TRBV12-4|TRBJ2-3
CASSSGTSEADTQYF
>TRBV12-3/TRBV12-4|TRBJ2-2
CATRRGTGELFF
>TRBV5-1|TRBJ2-6
CASSLEGGRGANVLTF
>TRBV7-9|TRBJ2-2
CASLRGGAGTGELFF
>TRBV5-1|TRBJ2-3
CASSLSGISTDTQYF
>TRBV11-2|TRBJ1-6
CASSFDRGSPLHF
>TRBV5-1|TRBJ2-1
CASSLNANSYNEQFF
>TRBV29-1|TRBJ2-7
CSVEFPGLSYEQYF
>TRBV4-3|TRBJ2-1
CASSRGRDWPYNEQFF
>TRBV3-2|TRBJ2-3
CASSQDWDLGTDTQYF
>TRBV2|TRBJ1-5
CASGLGQGGQPQHF
>TRBV4-1|TRBJ2-7
CASSQGTESSYEQYF
>TRBV12-3/TRBV12-4|TRBJ2-1
CASRRGTSGYNEQFF
>TRBV5-1|TRBJ2-7
CASSLSPTTGTYEQYF
>TRBV19|TRBJ1-1
CASSIYMRTEAFF
>TRBV3-1|TRBJ1-2
CASSLRQGANGYTF
>TRBV6-2/TRBV6-3|TRBJ1-5
CASSYTLGTAEPQHF
>TRBV28|TRBJ2-1
CASSLLAGNYNKQFF
>TRBV24-1|TRBJ2-3
CATSDPADRHYTDTQYF
>TRBV20-1|TRBJ2-3
CSARVGGQPDTQYF
>TRBV7-6|TRBJ1-5
CASSLGLAGVHF
>TRBV9|TRBJ1-5
CASSVEENQPQHF
>TRBV29-1|TRBJ1-1
CSVERQLSNTEAFF
>TRBV19|TRBJ1-1
CASSRQDGEAFF
>TRBV6-6|TRBJ1-5
CASSYEPGAIRSNQPQHF
>TRBV27|TRBJ1-1
CASSPYRNTEAFF
>TRBV6-7|TRBJ1-1
CPSTGQGITEAFF
>TRBV2|TRBJ2-5
CASTLKETQYF
>TRBV3-1|TRBJ2-1
CASSQDAASGVYNEQFF
>TRBV2|TRBJ2-5
CASGGQGYRETQYF
>TRBV20-1|TRBJ2-7
CSARPTGFPYEQYF
>TRBV14|TRBJ2-1
CASSQVGQGAYNEQFF
>TRBV18|TRBJ1-6
CASSPPGVAVTPLHF
>TRBV5-6|TRBJ1-1
CASSPLVGGETMNTEAFF
>TRBV5-6|TRBJ1-1
CASSSGRLTLLREAFF
>TRBV12-3/TRBV12-4|TRBJ2-3
CASSRATSGGTDTQYF
>TRBV7-9|TRBJ1-2
CASSLAGASGYTF
>TRBV6-1|TRBJ2-1
CASRPAGGSLNEQFF
>TRBV6-2/TRBV6-3|TRBJ2-7
CASSYRGQGAIDSYEQYF
>TRBV7-2|TRBJ2-5
CASSRGGETQYF
>TRBV5-8|TRBJ1-2
CASSFPPGTGNYGYTF
>TRBV6-1|TRBJ1-4
CASKQGAEEKLFF
>TRBV20-1|TRBJ2-3
CSASSRISTDTQYF
>TRBV12-3/TRBV12-4|TRBJ2-7
CASSLGSVQYF
>TRBV9|TRBJ2-6
CASSAAGTGALSGANVLTF
>TRBV15|TRBJ1-6
CATSRGRDNSPLHF
>TRBV2|TRBJ2-2
CASADGVTDTGELFF
>TRBV12-3/TRBV12-4|TRBJ2-7
CASSLWAGGPYEQYF
>TRBV7-2|TRBJ2-1
CASSPRVGEQFF
>TRBV19|TRBJ2-5
CASRGTGVETQYF
>TRBV27|TRBJ2-1
CASSLGSGDEQFF
>TRBV5-4|TRBJ2-5
CASSFSGLEETQYF
>TRBV29-1|TRBJ1-1
CSGVGGGSAFF